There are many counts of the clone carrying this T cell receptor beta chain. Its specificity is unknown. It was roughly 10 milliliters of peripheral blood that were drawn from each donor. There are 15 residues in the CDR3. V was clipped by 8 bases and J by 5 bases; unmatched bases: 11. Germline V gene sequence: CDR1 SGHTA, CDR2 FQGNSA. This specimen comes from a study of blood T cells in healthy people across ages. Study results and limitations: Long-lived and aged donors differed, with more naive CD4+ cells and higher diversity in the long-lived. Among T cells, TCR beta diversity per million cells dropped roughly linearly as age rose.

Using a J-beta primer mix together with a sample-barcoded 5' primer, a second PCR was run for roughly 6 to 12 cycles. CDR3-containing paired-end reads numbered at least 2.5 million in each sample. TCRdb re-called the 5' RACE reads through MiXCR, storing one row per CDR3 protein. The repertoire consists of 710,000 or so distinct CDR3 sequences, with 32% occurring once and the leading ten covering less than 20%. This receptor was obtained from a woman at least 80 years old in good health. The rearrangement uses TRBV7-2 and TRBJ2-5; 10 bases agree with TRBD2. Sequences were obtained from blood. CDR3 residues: CASFPSGGASETQYF. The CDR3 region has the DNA TGTGCCAGCTTCCCCAGCGGGGGGGCATCGGAGACCCAGTACTTC.